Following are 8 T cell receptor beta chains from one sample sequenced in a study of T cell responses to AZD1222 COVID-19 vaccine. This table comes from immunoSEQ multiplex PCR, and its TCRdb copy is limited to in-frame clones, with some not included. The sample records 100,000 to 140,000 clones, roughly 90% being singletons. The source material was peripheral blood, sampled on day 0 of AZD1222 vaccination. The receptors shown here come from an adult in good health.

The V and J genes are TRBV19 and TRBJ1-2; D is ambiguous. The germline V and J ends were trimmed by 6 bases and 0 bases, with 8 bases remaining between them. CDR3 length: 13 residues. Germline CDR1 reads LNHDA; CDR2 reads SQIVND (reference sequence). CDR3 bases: TGTGCCAGTAGAGGCGGCGCTAACTATGGCTACACCTTC. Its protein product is CASRGGANYGYTF.

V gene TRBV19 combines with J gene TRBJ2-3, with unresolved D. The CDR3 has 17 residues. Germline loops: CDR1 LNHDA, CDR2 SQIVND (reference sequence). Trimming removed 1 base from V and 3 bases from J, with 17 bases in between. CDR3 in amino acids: CASSIAGRSGVTDTQYF. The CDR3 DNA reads TGTGCCAGTAGTATAGCTGGCAGGAGTGGGGTTACAGATACGCAGTATTTT.

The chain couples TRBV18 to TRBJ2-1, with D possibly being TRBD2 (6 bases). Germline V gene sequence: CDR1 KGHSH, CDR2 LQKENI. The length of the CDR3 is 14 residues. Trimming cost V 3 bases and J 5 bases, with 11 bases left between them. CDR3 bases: TGTGCCAGCTCACCTCCTAGCGTCAACAATGAGCAGTTCTTC. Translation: CASSPPSVNNEQFF.

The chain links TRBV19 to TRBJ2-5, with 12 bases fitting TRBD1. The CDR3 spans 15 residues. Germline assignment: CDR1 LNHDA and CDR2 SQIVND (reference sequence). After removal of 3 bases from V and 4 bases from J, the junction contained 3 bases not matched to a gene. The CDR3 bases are TGTGCCAGTAGTATGGGGGACAGGGGGCGAGAGACCCAGTACTTC. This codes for CASSMGDRGRETQYF.

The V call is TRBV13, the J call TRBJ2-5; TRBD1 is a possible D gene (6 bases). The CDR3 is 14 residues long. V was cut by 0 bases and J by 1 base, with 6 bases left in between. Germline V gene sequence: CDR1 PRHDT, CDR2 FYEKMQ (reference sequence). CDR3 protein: CASSLGQGQETQYF. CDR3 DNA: TGTGCCAGCAGCTTAGGACAGGGCCAAGAGACCCAGTACTTC.

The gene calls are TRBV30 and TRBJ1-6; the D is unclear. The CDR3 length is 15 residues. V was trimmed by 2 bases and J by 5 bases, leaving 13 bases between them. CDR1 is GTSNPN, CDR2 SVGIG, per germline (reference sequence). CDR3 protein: CAWSLTGRNNSPLHF. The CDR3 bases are TGTGCCTGGAGTCTGACGGGCAGGAATAATTCACCCCTCCACTTT. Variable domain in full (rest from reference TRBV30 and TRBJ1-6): SQTIHQWPATLVQPVGSPLSLECTVEGTSNPNLYWYRQAAGRGLQLLFYSVGIGQISSEVPQNLSASRPQDRQFILSSKKLLLSDSGFYLCAWSLTGRNNSPLHFGNGTRLTVT.

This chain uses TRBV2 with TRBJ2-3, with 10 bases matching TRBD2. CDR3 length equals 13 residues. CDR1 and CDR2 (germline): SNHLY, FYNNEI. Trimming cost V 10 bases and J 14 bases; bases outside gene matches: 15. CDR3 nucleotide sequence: TGTGCCACGTCGACTAGCGGGTCGACCCAGGGGTATTTT. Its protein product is CATSTSGSTQGYF.

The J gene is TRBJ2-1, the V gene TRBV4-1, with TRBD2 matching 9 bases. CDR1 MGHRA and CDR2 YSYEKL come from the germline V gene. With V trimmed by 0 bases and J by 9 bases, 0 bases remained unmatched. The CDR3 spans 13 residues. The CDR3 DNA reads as TGCGCCAGCAGCCAAGAACTAGCGGGTGAGCAGTTCTTC. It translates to CASSQELAGEQFF.